These 4 T cell receptor beta chains were sequenced from one sample in a study of human T cells and chemical hapten exposure. One entry per CDR3 protein, called by TCRdb with MiXCR from the RACE reads. Of about 120,000 distinct CDR3 sequences in the sample, approximately 10% were seen once. As for time point: patch test 3, about 24 weeks after DPC sensitization. Treatment: therapeutic diphenylcyclopropenone sensitization with weekly scalp DPC. Specimen: whole blood, collected in connection with sensitization to the hapten diphenylcyclopropenone (DPC). The receptors were gathered from a woman between 50 and 59 years old with alopecia areata. Some clones in this sample may be carry-over from other donors' samples.

This clonotype was observed a few times. The chain uses TRBV20-1 and TRBJ2-6; D unclear. Germline CDR1 is DFQATT and CDR2 is SNEGSKA (reference sequence). The CDR3 spans 13 residues. This chain's CDR3 is CSGSSSGANVLTF. CDR3 sequence (DNA): TGCTCCGGTAGCTCCTCCGGGGCCAACGTCCTGACTTTC.

This chain joins TRBV6-2 or TRBV6-3 and TRBJ1-5; no clear D gene. V lost 2 bases and J 6 bases, leaving 2 bases between the germline ends. This CDR3 has 11 amino acids. Germline V lookup: CDR1 MNHEY, CDR2 SVGEGT. The CDR3 here is CASSYPQPQHF. The CDR3 bases are TGTGCCAGCAGTTACCCTCAGCCCCAGCATTTT.

The V and J genes are TRBV12-3 or TRBV12-4 and TRBJ2-7; D ambiguous. The V end lost 3 bases, the J end lost 6 bases, and 6 bases lay between the germline ends. The CDR3 is made up of 11 amino acids. Written as DNA, the CDR3 is TGTGCCAGCAGTTTCAGCGTCGAGCAGTACTTC. Translation: CASSFSVEQYF.

This clonotype was found many times. The rearrangement uses TRBV20-1 and TRBJ1-1, with D possibly matching TRBD1 (5 bases). V lost 6 bases, J lost 0 bases, and 11 bases lay in between. CDR3 length: 13 residues. Germline V CDR1 and CDR2: DFQATT, SNEGSKA (reference sequence). CDR3 in amino acids: CSAGDPLNTEAFF. As DNA, the CDR3 is TGCAGTGCAGGGGACCCCCTGAACACTGAAGCTTTCTTT.